This TCR beta chain was observed in a study of OX40 agonist ivuxolimab in advanced cancers. Sequenced by immunoSEQ multiplex PCR; TCRdb stores in-frame clones only, minus some. The sample contains tens of thousands of clones, less than 85% of which appear only once. The clonotype was recovered from an adult with an advanced solid tumor such as melanoma, head and neck, liver or kidney cancer. Sample: CD4+ or CD8+ T cells sorted from blood, taken in a trial of the OX40 agonist ivuxolimab.

The CDR3 nucleotides read TGTGCCAGCAGCCAGGCCCTAGCAGCCTACGAGCAGTACTTC. It yields the protein CASSQALAAYEQYF. The V and J genes are TRBV6-6 and TRBJ2-7; possibly TRBD2 for D (5 bases). V lost 6 bases to trimming and J lost 2 bases, with 14 bases between them. The CDR3 is 14 residues long. Germline V gives CDR1 MNHNY, CDR2 SVGAGI (reference sequence).